This entry describes one T cell receptor beta chain. The CDR3 length is 12 residues. The V end was cut by 4 bases, the J end by 5 bases, with 11 bases between. CDR1 and CDR2 from the germline V gene are SQVTM and ANQGSEA. This sample was taken from a study of blood T cells in healthy people across ages. The use of a sample-barcoded 5' primer and a J-beta primer mix characterized a second PCR of roughly 6 to 11 cycles. Via MiXCR, TCRdb re-called the 5' RACE reads, giving one row per CDR3 protein. This table holds 1.5 million to 2 million distinct CDR3 sequences, roughly 30% found once. Input material: blood. The V gene is TRBV29-1, the J gene TRBJ1-1; D is perhaps TRBD1 (6 bases). The sequence derives from a woman aged 25 to 39 in good health. CDR3 sequence (DNA): TGCAGCGTTGTACAGGGACGTACTGAAGCTTTCTTT. As protein: CSVVQGRTEAFF.